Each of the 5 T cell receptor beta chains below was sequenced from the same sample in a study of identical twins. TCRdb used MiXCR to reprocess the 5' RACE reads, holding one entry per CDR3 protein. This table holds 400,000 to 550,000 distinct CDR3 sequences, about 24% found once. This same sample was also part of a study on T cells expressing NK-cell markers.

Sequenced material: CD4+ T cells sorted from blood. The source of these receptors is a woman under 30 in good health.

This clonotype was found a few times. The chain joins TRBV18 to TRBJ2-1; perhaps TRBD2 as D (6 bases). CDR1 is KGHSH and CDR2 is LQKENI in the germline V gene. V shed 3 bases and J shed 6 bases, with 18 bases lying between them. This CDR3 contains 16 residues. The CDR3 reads CASSPIFRGGLNEQFF. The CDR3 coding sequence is TGTGCCAGCTCACCCATCTTCCGGGGAGGTCTCAATGAGCAGTTCTTC.

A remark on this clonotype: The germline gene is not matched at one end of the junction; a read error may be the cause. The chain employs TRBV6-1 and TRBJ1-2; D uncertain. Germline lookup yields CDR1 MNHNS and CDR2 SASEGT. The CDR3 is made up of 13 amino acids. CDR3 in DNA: TGTGCCAGCAGTCAAGCGGGATTCTATGGCTACACCTTC. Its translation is CASSQAGFYGYTF.

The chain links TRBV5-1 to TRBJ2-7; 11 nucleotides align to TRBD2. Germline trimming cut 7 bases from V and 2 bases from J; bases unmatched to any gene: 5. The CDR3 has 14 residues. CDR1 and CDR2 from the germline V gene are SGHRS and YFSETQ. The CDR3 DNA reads TGCGCCAGCGCATTAGCGGGAGGGGCCTACGAGCAGTACTTC. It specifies CASALAGGAYEQYF.

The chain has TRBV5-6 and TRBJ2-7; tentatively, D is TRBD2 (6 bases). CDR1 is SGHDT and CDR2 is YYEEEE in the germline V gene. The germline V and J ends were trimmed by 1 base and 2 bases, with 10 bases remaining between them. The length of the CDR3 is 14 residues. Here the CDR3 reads CASSLRGLTYEQYF. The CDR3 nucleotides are TGTGCCAGCAGCTTGAGGGGACTTACCTACGAGCAGTACTTC.

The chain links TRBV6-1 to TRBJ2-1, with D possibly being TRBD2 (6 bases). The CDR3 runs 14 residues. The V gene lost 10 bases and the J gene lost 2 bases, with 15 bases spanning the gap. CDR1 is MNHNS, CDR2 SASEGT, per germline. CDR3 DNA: TGTGCCACGCACGGGGGTGCAACCTACAATGAGCAGTTCTTC. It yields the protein CATHGGATYNEQFF.